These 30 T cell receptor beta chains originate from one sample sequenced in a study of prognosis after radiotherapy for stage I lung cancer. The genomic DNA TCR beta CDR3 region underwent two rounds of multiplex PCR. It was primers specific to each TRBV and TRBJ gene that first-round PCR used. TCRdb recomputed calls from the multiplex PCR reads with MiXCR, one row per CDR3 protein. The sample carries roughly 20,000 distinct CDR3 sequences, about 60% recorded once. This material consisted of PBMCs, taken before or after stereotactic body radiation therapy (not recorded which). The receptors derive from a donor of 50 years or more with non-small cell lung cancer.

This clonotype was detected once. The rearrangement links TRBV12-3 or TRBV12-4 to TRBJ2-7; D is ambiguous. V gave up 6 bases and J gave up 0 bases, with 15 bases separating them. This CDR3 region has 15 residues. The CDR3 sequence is CASSLVGDASYEQYF. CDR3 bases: TGTGCCAGCAGCCTTGTAGGTGACGCCTCCTACGAGCAGTACTTC.

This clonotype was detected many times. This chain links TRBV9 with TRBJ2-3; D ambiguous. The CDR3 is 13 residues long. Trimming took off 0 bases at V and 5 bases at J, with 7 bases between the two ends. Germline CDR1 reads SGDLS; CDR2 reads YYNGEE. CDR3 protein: CASSVGPVDTQYF. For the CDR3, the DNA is TGTGCCAGCAGCGTAGGACCGGTAGATACGCAGTATTTT.

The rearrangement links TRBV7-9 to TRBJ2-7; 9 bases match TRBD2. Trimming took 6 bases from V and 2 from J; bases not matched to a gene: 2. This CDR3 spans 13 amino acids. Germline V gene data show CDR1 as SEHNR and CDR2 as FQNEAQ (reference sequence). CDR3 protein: CASRVAGAYEQYF. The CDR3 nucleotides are TGTGCCAGCAGGGTAGCGGGAGCCTACGAGCAGTACTTC.

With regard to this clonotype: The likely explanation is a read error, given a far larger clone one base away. CDR3 bases: TGTGCCAGCAGCCCGGGGTCCCATGAAGATACGCAGTATTTT. Encoded protein: CASSPGSHEDTQYF. The J gene is TRBJ2-3, the V gene TRBV3-1; tentatively, D is TRBD2 (5 bases). Trimming removed 4 bases at V and 5 bases at J, with 13 bases between. CDR1 LGHDT and CDR2 YNNKEL come from the germline V gene (reference sequence). CDR3 size: 14 residues.

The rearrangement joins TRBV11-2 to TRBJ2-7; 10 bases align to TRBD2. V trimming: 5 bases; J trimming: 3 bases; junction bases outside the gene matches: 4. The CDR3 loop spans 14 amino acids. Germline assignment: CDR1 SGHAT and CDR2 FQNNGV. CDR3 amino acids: CASSPGLANYEQYF. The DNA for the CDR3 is TGTGCCAGCAGCCCGGGACTAGCGAACTACGAGCAGTACTTC.

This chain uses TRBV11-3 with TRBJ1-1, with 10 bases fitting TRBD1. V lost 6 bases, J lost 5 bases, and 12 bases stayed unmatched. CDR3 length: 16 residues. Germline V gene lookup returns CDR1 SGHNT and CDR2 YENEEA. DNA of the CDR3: TGTGCCAGCAGTTCTCCGGGACAGGGGCTTTGGACTGAAGCTTTCTTT. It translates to CASSSPGQGLWTEAFF.

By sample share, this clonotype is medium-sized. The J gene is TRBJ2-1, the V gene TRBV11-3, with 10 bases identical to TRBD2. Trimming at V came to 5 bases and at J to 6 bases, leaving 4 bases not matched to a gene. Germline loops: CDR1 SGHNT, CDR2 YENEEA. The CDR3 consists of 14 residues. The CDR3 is CASSTRTSGNEQFF. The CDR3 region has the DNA TGTGCCAGCAGCACCCGGACTAGCGGCAATGAGCAGTTCTTC.

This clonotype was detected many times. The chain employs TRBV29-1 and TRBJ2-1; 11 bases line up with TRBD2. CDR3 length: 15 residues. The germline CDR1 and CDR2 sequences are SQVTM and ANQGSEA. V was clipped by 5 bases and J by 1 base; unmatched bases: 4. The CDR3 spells CSVSTSGNSYNEQFF. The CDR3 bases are TGCAGCGTTTCGACTAGCGGGAATTCCTACAATGAGCAGTTCTTC.

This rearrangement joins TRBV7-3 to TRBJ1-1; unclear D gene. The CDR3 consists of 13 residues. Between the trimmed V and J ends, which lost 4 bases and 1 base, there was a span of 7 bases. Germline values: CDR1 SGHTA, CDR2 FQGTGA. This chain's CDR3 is CASSSPGNTEAFF. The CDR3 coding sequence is TGTGCCAGCAGCTCCCCGGGGAACACTGAAGCTTTCTTT.

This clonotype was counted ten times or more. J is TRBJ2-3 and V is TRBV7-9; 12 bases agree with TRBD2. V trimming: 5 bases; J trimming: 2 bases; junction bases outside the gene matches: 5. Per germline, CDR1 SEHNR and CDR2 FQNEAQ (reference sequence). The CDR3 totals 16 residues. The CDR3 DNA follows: TGTGCCAGCAGCCCAGGACTAGCGGGGTACACAGATACGCAGTATTTT. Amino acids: CASSPGLAGYTDTQYF.

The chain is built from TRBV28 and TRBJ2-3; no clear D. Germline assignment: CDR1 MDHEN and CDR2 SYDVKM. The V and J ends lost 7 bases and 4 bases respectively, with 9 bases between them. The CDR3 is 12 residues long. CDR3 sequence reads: CASTRRADTQYF. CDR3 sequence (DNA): TGTGCCAGCACCAGACGAGCAGATACGCAGTATTTT.

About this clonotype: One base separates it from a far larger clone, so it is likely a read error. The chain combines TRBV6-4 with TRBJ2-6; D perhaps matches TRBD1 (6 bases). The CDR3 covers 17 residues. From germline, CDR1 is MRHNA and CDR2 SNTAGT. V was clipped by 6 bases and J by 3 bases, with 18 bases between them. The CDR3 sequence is CASSTGTWDGGANVLTF. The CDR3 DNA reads TGTGCCAGCAGCACCGGGACATGGGACGGTGGGGCCAACGTCCTGACTTTC.

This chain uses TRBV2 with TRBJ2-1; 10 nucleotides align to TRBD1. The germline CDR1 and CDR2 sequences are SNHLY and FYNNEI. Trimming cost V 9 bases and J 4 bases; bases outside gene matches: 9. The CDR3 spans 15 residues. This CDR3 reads CASRMGTGAYNEQFF. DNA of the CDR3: TGTGCCAGTCGTATGGGGACAGGGGCTTACAATGAGCAGTTCTTC.

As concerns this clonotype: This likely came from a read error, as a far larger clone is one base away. CDR3 DNA: TGTGCCAGCAGCTTTTCGGGAGGGCCGATGCGTGAGCAGTTCTTC. It encodes CASSFSGGPMREQFF. This sequence joins TRBV7-9 and TRBJ2-1; 8 bases fit TRBD2. The CDR3 loop spans 15 amino acids. Germline V gene data show CDR1 as SEHNR and CDR2 as FQNEAQ (reference sequence). The junction had 10 bases not matched to a gene; V was cut back by 3 bases and J by 9 bases.

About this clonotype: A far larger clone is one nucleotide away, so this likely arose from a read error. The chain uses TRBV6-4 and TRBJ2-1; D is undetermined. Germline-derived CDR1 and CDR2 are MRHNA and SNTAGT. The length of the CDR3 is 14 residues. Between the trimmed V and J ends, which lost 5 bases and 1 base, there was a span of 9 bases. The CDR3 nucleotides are TGTGCCAGCAGTTACATAGGGTCCTACAATGAGCAGTTCTTC. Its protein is CASSYIGSYNEQFF.

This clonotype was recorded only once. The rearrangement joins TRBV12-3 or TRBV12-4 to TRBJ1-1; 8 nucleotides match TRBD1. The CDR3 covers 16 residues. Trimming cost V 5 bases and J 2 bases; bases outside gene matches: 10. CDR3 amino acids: CASSGSVGQGNTEAFF. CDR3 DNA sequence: TGTGCCAGCAGTGGGAGCGTAGGACAGGGAAACACTGAAGCTTTCTTT.

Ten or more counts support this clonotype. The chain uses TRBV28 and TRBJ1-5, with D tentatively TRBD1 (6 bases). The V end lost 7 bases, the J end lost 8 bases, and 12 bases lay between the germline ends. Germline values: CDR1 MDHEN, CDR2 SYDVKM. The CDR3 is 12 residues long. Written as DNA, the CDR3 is TGTGCCAGCACCTTGGGACAAAAGCCCCAGCATTTT. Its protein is CASTLGQKPQHF.

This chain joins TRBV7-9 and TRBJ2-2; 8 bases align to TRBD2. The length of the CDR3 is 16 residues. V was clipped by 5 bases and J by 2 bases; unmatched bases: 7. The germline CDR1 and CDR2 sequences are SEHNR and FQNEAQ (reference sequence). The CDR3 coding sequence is TGTGCCAGCAGCCCAGTCCGGGGGGGAAACACCGGGGAGCTGTTTTTT. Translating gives CASSPVRGGNTGELFF. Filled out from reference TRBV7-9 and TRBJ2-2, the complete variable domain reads DTGVSQNPRHKITKRGQNVTFRCDPISEHNRLYWYRQTLGQGPEFLTYFQNEAQLEKSRLLSDRFSAERPKGSFSTLEIQRTEQGDSAMYLCASSPVRGGNTGELFFGEGSRLTVL.

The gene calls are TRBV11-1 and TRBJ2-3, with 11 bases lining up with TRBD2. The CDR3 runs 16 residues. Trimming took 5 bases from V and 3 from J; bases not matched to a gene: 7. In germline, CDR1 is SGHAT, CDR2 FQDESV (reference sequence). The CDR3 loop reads CASSPRLAGMTDTQYF. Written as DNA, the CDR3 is TGTGCCAGCAGCCCTCGACTAGCGGGGATGACAGATACGCAGTATTTT.

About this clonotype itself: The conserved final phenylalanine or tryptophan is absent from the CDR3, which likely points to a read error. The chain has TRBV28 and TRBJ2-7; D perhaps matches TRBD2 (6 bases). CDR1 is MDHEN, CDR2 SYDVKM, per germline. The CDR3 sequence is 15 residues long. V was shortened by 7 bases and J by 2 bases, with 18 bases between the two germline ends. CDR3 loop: CASIGGAAVPYEQYI. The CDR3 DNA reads TGTGCCAGCATTGGCGGGGCAGCGGTGCCCTACGAGCAGTACATC.

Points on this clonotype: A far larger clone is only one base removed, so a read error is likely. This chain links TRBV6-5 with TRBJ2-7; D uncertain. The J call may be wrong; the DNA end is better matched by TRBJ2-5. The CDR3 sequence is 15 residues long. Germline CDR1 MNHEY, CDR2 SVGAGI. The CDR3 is CASSSSQVRLETQYF. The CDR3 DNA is TGTGCCAGCAGTTCCTCGCAGGTACGCTTAGAGACCCAGTACTTC.

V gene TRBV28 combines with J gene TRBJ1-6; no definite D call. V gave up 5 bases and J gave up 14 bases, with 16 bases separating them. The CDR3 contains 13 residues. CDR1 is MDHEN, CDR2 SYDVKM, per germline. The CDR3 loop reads CASSIQPSGSLHF. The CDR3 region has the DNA TGTGCCAGCAGTATTCAGCCAAGTGGTTCCCTCCACTTT.

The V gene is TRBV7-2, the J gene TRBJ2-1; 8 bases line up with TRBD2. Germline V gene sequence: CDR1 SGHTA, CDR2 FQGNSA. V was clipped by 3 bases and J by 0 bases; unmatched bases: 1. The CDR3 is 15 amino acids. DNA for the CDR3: TGTGCCAGCAGCTTGACTAGCGTCTCCTACAATGAGCAGTTCTTC. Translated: CASSLTSVSYNEQFF.

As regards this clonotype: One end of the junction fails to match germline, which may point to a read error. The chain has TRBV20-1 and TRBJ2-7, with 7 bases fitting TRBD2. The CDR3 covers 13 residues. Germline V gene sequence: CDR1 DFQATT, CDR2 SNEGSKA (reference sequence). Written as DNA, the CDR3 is TGCAGTGCTTTTAGAGGGAGGGCCGACGAGAAGTACTTC. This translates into CSAFRGRADEKYF.

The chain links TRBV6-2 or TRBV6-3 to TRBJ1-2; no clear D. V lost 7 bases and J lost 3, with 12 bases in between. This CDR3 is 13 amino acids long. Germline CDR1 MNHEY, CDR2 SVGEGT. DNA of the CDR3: TGTGCCAGCATGCGGTGGTGGGACTATGGCTACACCTTC. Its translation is CASMRWWDYGYTF.

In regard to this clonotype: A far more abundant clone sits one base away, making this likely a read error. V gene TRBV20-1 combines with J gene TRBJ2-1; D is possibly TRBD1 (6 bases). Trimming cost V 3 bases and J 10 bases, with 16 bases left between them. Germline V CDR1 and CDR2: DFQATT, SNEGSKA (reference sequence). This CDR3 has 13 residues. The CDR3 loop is CSARPGHSYEQFF. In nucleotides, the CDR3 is TGCAGTGCTAGGCCGGGACACTCCTACGAGCAGTTCTTC.

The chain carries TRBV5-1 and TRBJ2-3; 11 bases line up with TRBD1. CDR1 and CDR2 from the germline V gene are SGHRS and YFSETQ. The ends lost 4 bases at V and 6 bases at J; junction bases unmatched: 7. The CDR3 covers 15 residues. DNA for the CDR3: TGCGCCAGCAGCAGGGACAGGGGGACTCTGGATACGCAGTATTTT. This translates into CASSRDRGTLDTQYF.

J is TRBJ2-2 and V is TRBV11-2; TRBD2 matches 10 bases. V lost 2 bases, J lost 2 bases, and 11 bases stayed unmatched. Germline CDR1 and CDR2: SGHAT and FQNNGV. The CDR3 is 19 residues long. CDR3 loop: CASSLFGGIAGGNTGELFF. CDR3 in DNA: TGTGCCAGCAGCTTATTCGGGGGAATAGCGGGGGGAAACACCGGGGAGCTGTTTTTT.

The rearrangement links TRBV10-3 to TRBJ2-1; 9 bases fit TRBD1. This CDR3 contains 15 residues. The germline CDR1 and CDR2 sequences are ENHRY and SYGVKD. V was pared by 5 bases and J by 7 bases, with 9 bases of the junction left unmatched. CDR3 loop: CAISTPGQGGNEQFF. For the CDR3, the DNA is TGTGCCATCAGTACTCCGGGACAGGGAGGGAATGAGCAGTTCTTC.

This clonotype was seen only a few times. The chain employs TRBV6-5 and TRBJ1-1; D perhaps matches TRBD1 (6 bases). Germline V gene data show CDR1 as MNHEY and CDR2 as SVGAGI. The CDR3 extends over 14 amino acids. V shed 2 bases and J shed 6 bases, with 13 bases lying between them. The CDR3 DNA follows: TGTGCCAGCAGTTACGGGGGGCTAGGGGCTGAAGCTTTCTTT. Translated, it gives CASSYGGLGAEAFF.